These 24 T cell receptor beta chains were sequenced from one sample in a study of blood T cell repertoires in COVID-19. Generated by immunoSEQ multiplex PCR, the TCRdb table keeps only in-frame clones and is missing some. The sample consists of fewer than 250,000 clones, about 80% of them appearing once. The sample consisted of PBMCs or T cells enriched from blood (not recorded which). All receptors come from a man in his sixties who had recovered from COVID-19.

This chain uses TRBV10-3 with TRBJ1-6; 10 positions agree with TRBD1. The CDR3 covers 14 residues. CDR1 is ENHRY and CDR2 is SYGVKD in the germline V gene. V was pared by 4 bases and J by 9 bases, with 3 bases of the junction left unmatched. The CDR3 region has the DNA TGTGCCATCAGTGGGGGACAGGGGTTTTCACCCCTCCACTTT. Translated, it gives CAISGGQGFSPLHF.

The J gene is TRBJ1-1, the V gene TRBV5-1; possibly TRBD1 for D (6 bases). This CDR3 is built from 14 residues. In germline, CDR1 is SGHRS, CDR2 YFSETQ. Trimming shortened V by 4 bases and J by 6 bases, and 16 bases separated the two germline ends. The CDR3 protein is CASSRRLGAAEAFF. CDR3 nucleotide sequence: TGCGCCAGCAGCAGACGGCTGGGGGCGGCTGAAGCTTTCTTT.

The count of this clone is one. The rearrangement joins TRBV3-1 (or the pseudogene TRBV3-2) to TRBJ2-2, with D uncertain. Between the trimmed V and J ends, which lost 4 bases and 7 bases, there was a span of 7 bases. The CDR3 loop spans 12 amino acids. The germline V gene encodes CDR1 LGHDT and CDR2 YNNKEL (reference sequence). DNA of the CDR3: TGTGCCAGCAGCCCACTCGGCGGGGAGCTGTTTTTT. It specifies CASSPLGGELFF.

CDR3: CASTRTVASPLHF. The CDR3 DNA reads TGTGCCAGCACTCGGACAGTCGCTTCACCCCTCCACTTT. The V call is TRBV19, the J call TRBJ1-6; D is perhaps TRBD1 (6 bases). CDR3 length: 13 residues. Germline CDR1 LNHDA, CDR2 SQIVND (reference sequence). Trimming left V 9 bases short and J 9 bases short, with 15 bases between.

The CDR3 nucleotides are TGTGCCAGCAGCTCCGGGACAGGGGGCGAATCGGAGCAAGAGACCCAGTACTTC. Translation: CASSSGTGGESEQETQYF. The chain combines TRBV2 with TRBJ2-5, with 12 bases matching TRBD1. This CDR3 spans 18 amino acids. V lost 6 bases to trimming and J lost 2 bases; unmatched junction nucleotides: 13. Germline V gene sequence: CDR1 SNHLY, CDR2 FYNNEI.

This chain connects TRBV29-1 to TRBJ2-5; D remains unclear. V was clipped by 1 base and J by 1 base, with 7 bases between them. Germline values: CDR1 SQVTM, CDR2 ANQGSEA. This CDR3 region has 13 residues. CDR3 region: CSVEVTAQETQYF. The CDR3 nucleotides are TGCAGCGTTGAAGTAACTGCCCAAGAGACCCAGTACTTC.

In regard to this clone: At the DNA level, this CDR3 is encoded by other sequences in the same sample as well. The gene calls are TRBV5-4 and TRBJ2-5; tentatively, D is TRBD2 (5 bases). Trimming cost V 1 base and J 1 base, with 11 bases left between them. The CDR3 spans 15 residues. Germline lookup yields CDR1 SGHNT and CDR2 YYREEE (reference sequence). The CDR3 DNA follows: TGTGCCAGCAGCTTGAAGCTAGCAGGCCAAGAGACCCAGTACTTC. Amino acid sequence: CASSLKLAGQETQYF.

The J gene is TRBJ1-6, the V gene TRBV4-2; unclear D gene. The ends were cut back, 0 bases at V and 0 bases at J, with 18 bases in the middle. Germline loops: CDR1 LGHNA, CDR2 YNFKEQ. The CDR3 sequence is 20 residues long. The CDR3 coding sequence is TGTGCCAGCAGCCAAGATCCCGGCAGCCATCGGAGCTCCTATAATTCACCCCTCCACTTT. Its translation: CASSQDPGSHRSSYNSPLHF.

The chain recombines TRBV30 with TRBJ1-1; D possibly corresponds to TRBD1 (6 bases). The CDR3 is 13 amino acids. CDR1 is GTSNPN and CDR2 is SVGIG in the germline V gene (reference sequence). Trimming took 3 bases from V and 5 from J, leaving 13 bases between them. CDR3: CAWSPGVETEAFF. The DNA for the CDR3 is TGTGCCTGGAGCCCAGGGGTGGAAACTGAAGCTTTCTTT.

The chain carries TRBV19 and TRBJ2-1, with 10 bases matching TRBD1. The junction had 7 bases not matched to a gene; V was cut back by 4 bases and J by 7 bases. The CDR3 contains 15 residues. Germline CDR1 LNHDA, CDR2 SQIVND (reference sequence). The CDR3 loop reads CASSTPDRGRNEQFF. CDR3 sequence (DNA): TGTGCCAGTAGTACCCCCGACAGGGGGCGAAATGAGCAGTTCTTC.

This clone was found once. V gene TRBV7-9 combines with J gene TRBJ1-2; 10 bases are shared with TRBD1. The CDR3 has 16 residues. Losses at the gene ends were 2 bases for V and 4 bases for J; bases not matched to a gene: 7. Germline CDR1 and CDR2: SEHNR and FQNEAQ (reference sequence). Here the CDR3 DNA reads TGTGCCAGCAGCTTAAACCCGGGACAGGGGACCTATGGCTACACCTTC. The encoded protein is CASSLNPGQGTYGYTF.

The V gene is TRBV9, the J gene TRBJ1-2; no clear D. Trimming took 4 bases from V and 4 from J, leaving 8 bases between them. The CDR3 length is 12 residues. Germline CDR1 SGDLS, CDR2 YYNGEE. The CDR3 sequence is CASSPRAYGYTF. In nucleotides, the CDR3 is TGTGCCAGCAGCCCCCGAGCCTATGGCTACACCTTC.

This chain uses TRBV11-2 with TRBJ1-1; unclear D gene. This CDR3 has 13 residues. The ends were cut back, 5 bases at V and 4 bases at J, with 11 bases in the middle. The V gene's germline CDR1 is SGHAT and CDR2 FQNNGV. CDR3 bases: TGTGCCAGCAGCCCTACGGGTGGCACTGAAGCTTTCTTT. Its translation is CASSPTGGTEAFF.

This chain connects TRBV5-4 to TRBJ1-1; D unresolved. Germline V gene data show CDR1 as SGHNT and CDR2 as YYREEE (reference sequence). There are 12 residues in the CDR3. The V end was cut by 4 bases, the J end by 4 bases, with 8 bases between. The CDR3: CASSGVGTEAFF. Written as DNA, the CDR3 is TGTGCCAGCAGCGGAGTTGGCACTGAAGCTTTCTTT.

The J gene is TRBJ2-1, the V gene TRBV4-3, with 10 bases that match TRBD1. Germline values: CDR1 LGHNA, CDR2 YSLEER. The CDR3 is made up of 16 amino acids. With V trimmed by 0 bases and J by 8 bases, 7 bases remained unmatched. This CDR3 is CASSQEDRGGSDEQFF. DNA of the CDR3: TGCGCCAGCAGCCAAGAGGACAGGGGGGGGTCCGATGAGCAGTTCTTC.

In its sample, this clone was seen a few times. This chain uses TRBV7-2 with TRBJ2-1; TRBD2 matches 9 bases. Germline V gives CDR1 SGHTA, CDR2 FQGNSA. CDR3 length: 15 residues. The junction had 15 bases not matched to a gene; V was cut back by 5 bases and J by 13 bases. The CDR3 spells CASSIPPLERGVQFF. In nucleotides, the CDR3 is TGTGCCAGCAGCATACCCCCCCTGGAGCGGGGGGTCCAGTTCTTC. The variable domain in full, completed from reference TRBV7-2 and TRBJ2-1, reads GAGVSQSPSNKVTEKGKDVELRCDPISGHTALYWYRQSLGQGLEFLIYFQGNSAPDKSGLPSDRFSAERTGGSVSTLTIQRTQQEDSAVYLCASSIPPLERGVQFFGPGTRLTVL.

The genes are TRBV5-1 and TRBJ2-2; TRBD1 aligns across 10 bases. Germline CDR1 and CDR2: SGHRS and YFSETQ. Trimming took 1 base from V and 3 from J; bases not matched to a gene: 9. This CDR3 is 18 amino acids long. CDR3 sequence (DNA): TGCGCCAGCAGCTTGATACCCGGGACAGGGGTTGACACCGGGGAGCTGTTTTTT. This sequence encodes CASSLIPGTGVDTGELFF.

This chain uses TRBV7-2 with TRBJ2-2; 8 bases fit TRBD1. This CDR3 contains 17 residues. After removal of 2 bases from V and 4 bases from J, the junction contained 9 bases not matched to a gene. The germline CDR1 and CDR2 sequences are SGHTA and FQGNSA. Written as DNA, the CDR3 is TGTGCCAGCAGCTTACATTATCAGGGGGCACGCACCGGGGAGCTGTTTTTT. Translation: CASSLHYQGARTGELFF.

The CDR3 region has the DNA TGCGCCAGCAGCTTAGGCAGCGTTACCTACGAGCAGTACTTC. Its translation: CASSLGSVTYEQYF. The J gene is TRBJ2-7, the V gene TRBV5-1, with D uncertain. The CDR3 spans 14 residues. Germline values: CDR1 SGHRS, CDR2 YFSETQ. The V and J ends lost 2 bases and 2 bases respectively, with 11 bases between them.

The chain links TRBV28 to TRBJ1-2, with D tentatively TRBD1 (6 bases). The CDR3 extends over 15 amino acids. Trimming removed 4 bases at V and 3 bases at J, with 15 bases between. Germline CDR1 MDHEN, CDR2 SYDVKM. For the CDR3, the DNA is TGTGCCAGCAGTTCCACAGGGTATTCGGACTATGGCTACACCTTC. Translated, it gives CASSSTGYSDYGYTF.

The chain couples TRBV6-5 to TRBJ2-2, with 14 bases that match TRBD2. Losses at the gene ends were 6 bases for V and 6 bases for J; bases not matched to a gene: 3. Germline lookup yields CDR1 MNHEY and CDR2 SVGAGI. The CDR3 has 15 residues. CDR3 protein: CASRGTSGGPGELFF. The CDR3 DNA is TGTGCCAGCAGAGGGACTAGCGGGGGTCCCGGGGAGCTGTTTTTT.

This chain uses TRBV3-1 (or the pseudogene TRBV3-2) with TRBJ1-6; 7 bases match TRBD1. V shed 4 bases and J 1 base; nucleotides not matched to a gene: 10. This CDR3 is 18 amino acids long. The germline V gene encodes CDR1 LGHDT and CDR2 YNNKEL (reference sequence). Here the CDR3 DNA reads TGTGCCAGCAGCCCCTGGACAGGTTCGGTATCCTATAATTCACCCCTCCACTTT. This sequence encodes CASSPWTGSVSYNSPLHF.

The rearrangement uses TRBV28 and TRBJ2-7; D not certain. From germline, CDR1 is MDHEN and CDR2 SYDVKM. The CDR3 contains 15 residues. V was shortened by 2 bases and J by 1 base, with 12 bases between the two germline ends. The CDR3 DNA reads TGTGCCAGCAGTTTAGTCTTCCTAAATTCCTACGAGCAGTACTTC. Translation gives CASSLVFLNSYEQYF.

In this sample, this clone turned up once. An end of the junction does not agree with germline; a read error may underlie this. The chain combines TRBV4-3 with TRBJ2-1; 11 bases fit TRBD2. This CDR3 has 17 residues. In germline, CDR1 is LGHNA, CDR2 YSLEER. DNA of the CDR3: TGCGCCAGCAGTCAAGAGCTTAGCGGGGGGGTAAACAATGAGCAGTTCTTC. Its translation is CASSQELSGGVNNEQFF.